The TCR beta chain described here comes from a study of T cells after yellow fever vaccination (dated by TCRdb to between 2017 and 2020). Concerning the study at large: Libraries from fractions with low cell numbers were prepared with the SMART-Seq v4 Ultra Low Input RNA kit. To follow T-cell clones before and after primary and booster YFV17D yellow fever vaccination, bulk TCR alpha and beta repertoires were sequenced over time. The cohort comprised two healthy male donors, one aged 18 to 30 and one aged 30 to 40 years. Blood samples were taken at several timepoints before and after primary and secondary immunization, and bulk PBMC replicates and cell subsets were isolated.

The treatment or condition label for this specimen denotes: live attenuated yellow fever vaccine strain. Two biological replicates of bulk PBMCs were collected at each blood-draw timepoint. PBMCs were isolated from peripheral blood using a standard Ficoll-Paque protocol. RNA was extracted with TriZol from bulk PBMCs, CD4 and CD8 fractions, and dextramer-positive and dextramer-negative fractions. The sequencer was an Illumina NovaSeq 6000. TCR cDNA was synthesized by 5'RACE template switching, through which a universal primer site and unique molecular identifiers were introduced. Priming of cDNA synthesis was performed from both the TCR alpha and TCR beta constant segments. Library amplification used two PCR steps, and the second PCR step added sample barcodes and sequencing adapters. Sequencing of libraries was performed on Illumina HiSeq 2500 (2x100 bp) or NovaSeq (2x150 bp). The paper's processing steps were these. MIGEC handled demultiplexing of reads and collapsing into UMI consensus sequences, while MiXCR performed V(D)J alignment. Vaccine-responding clonotypes were defined with edgeR using replicate PBMC samples, requiring FDR below 0.01 and a log2 fold change above 5 up to day 15. CD4 or CD8 identity was assigned to each bulk clonotype according to whether the clonotype was present at higher abundance in the sequenced CD4 repertoire or the sequenced CD8 repertoire. TCRdb took the public reads, trimmed them with fastp at Q25, ran MiXCR for clone calling and kept in-frame beta chains. Identical CDR3 proteins give one entry, which carries the most common genes and DNA. For this entry, the V and J calls and clone size follow TCRdb and not the study's own pipeline. The sample table shows approximately 450,000 distinct CDR3 sequences, and under 20% are seen once. The ten most abundant clones make up roughly a sixth of the sample.

Only a few counts were recorded for this clonotype. It lacks a known antigen. No qualities accompany the bases; no much larger clone lies one base away. The full study reports these points: The secondary T-cell response was weaker than the primary response but faster, peaking on day 5 instead of day 15. Most clones expanded after primary vaccination (around 97% of CD4 and roughly 91% of CD8) were re-detected after the booster, suggesting that broad memory maintenance occurred. A small fraction of clonotypes appeared in both the CD4 and CD8 compartments, likely as a result of convergent recombination. Computational filtering was required because FACS-sorted repertoires could contain abundant contaminating clonotypes from the bulk population. Only two donors were included in the study, so the extent to which the findings can be generalized is limited.

CDR1 and CDR2 are read off the germline V gene as MNHEY and SVGEGT. At the junction V is shortened by 7 bases and J by 0 bases, with 16 bases in between. The CDR3 spans 15 residues, from the cysteine through the phenylalanine. Of the read, only the CDR3 DNA is kept; its 45 bases are in frame from base 1. The sequences come from PBMCs, collected before the yellow fever booster vaccination. This TCR came from a man between 18 and 29 years old who received the YFV17D yellow fever vaccine. Rearrangement joined TRBV6-2 or TRBV6-3 to TRBJ2-7; the D gene cannot be resolved reliably. The DNA sequence follows: TGTGCCAGCAAGCGTTTACACGCGAGCTCCTACGAGCAGTACTTC. Translated, this gives CASKRLHASSYEQYF.